This is a list of T cell receptor beta chains from one sample in a study of blood T cell repertoires in COVID-19. The assay was immunoSEQ multiplex PCR, and TCRdb's table has in-frame clones only and misses some. Found here are around 140,000 clones, about 87% of them singletons; the top ten hold approximately 0.98%. The sequenced material came from peripheral blood. These receptors were taken from a woman aged 50 to 60 with acute or convalescent COVID-19. Each CDR3 is given with its conserved first and last residue. D genes are given only for firm matches. Size values are once, few and many counts, or a class for expanded clones, and some rows have none.

j_call cdr3_length d_call clone_size v_call cdr3_aa cdr3_nt
TRBJ1-5 15 - - TRBV6-1 CASSESLWGPQPQHF TGTGCCAGCAGTGAATCTCTTTGGGGGCCCCAGCCCCAGCATTTT
TRBJ2-7 11 - few TRBV12-3/TRBV12-4 CASSFRGEQYF TGTGCCAGCAGTTTTCGGGGCGAGCAGTACTTC
TRBJ2-7 15 TRBD2 - TRBV7-8 CASSATSGGHYEQYF TGTGCCAGCAGCGCGACTAGCGGGGGCCACTACGAGCAGTACTTC
TRBJ1-4 15 TRBD1 - TRBV7-2 CASRPGGENNEKLFF TGTGCCAGCAGACCAGGGGGCGAAAATAATGAAAAACTGTTTTTT
TRBJ1-5 14 - few TRBV3-1/TRBV3-2 CASSHLVERQPQHF TGTGCCAGCAGCCACCTAGTAGAAAGGCAGCCCCAGCATTTT
TRBJ1-5 15 - - TRBV19 CASSMGSGGNQPQHF TGTGCCAGTAGTATGGGGTCGGGCGGGAATCAGCCCCAGCATTTT
TRBJ2-7 13 - - TRBV9 CASSGNRQYEQYF TGTGCCAGCAGCGGAAATAGACAGTACGAGCAGTACTTC
TRBJ1-1 12 - - TRBV19 CASSIEETEAFF TGTGCCAGTAGTATCGAGGAGACCGAAGCTTTCTTT
TRBJ1-1 16 - - TRBV7-2 CASSLTAGRKNTEAFF TGTGCCAGCAGCTTAACAGCCGGGAGAAAAAACACTGAAGCTTTCTTT
TRBJ1-1 13 TRBD1 - TRBV30 CAWTHGQGLEAFF TGTGCCTGGACACACGGACAGGGTCTTGAAGCTTTCTTT
TRBJ2-7 13 TRBD2 - TRBV29-1 CSVDTSGGYEQYF TGCAGCGTTGACACTAGCGGGGGGTACGAGCAGTACTTC
TRBJ1-3 15 TRBD1 - TRBV30 CAWGKGQGSGNTIYF TGTGCCTGGGGCAAGGGACAGGGCTCTGGAAACACCATATATTTT
TRBJ1-4 15 - - TRBV7-9 CASSFSTGRNEKLFF TGTGCCAGCAGCTTCTCTACAGGTCGTAATGAAAAACTGTTTTTT
TRBJ1-3 16 - - TRBV2 CASSEGQGLAGNTIYF TGTGCCAGCAGTGAAGGCCAGGGGTTGGCTGGAAACACCATATATTTT
TRBJ2-7 15 - - TRBV7-2 CASSLTPTPTYEQYF TGTGCCAGCAGCTTAACCCCGACACCCACCTACGAGCAGTACTTC
TRBJ1-2 14 TRBD1 once TRBV5-4 CASSFVGTGDGYTF TGTGCCAGCAGCTTTGTAGGGACAGGGGATGGCTACACCTTC
TRBJ2-1 16 - - TRBV19 CASSEVAGSSYNEQFF TGTGCCAGTAGTGAGGTGGCGGGGAGCTCCTACAATGAGCAGTTCTTC
TRBJ1-1 13 - - TRBV12-3/TRBV12-4 CASTIGIVTEAFF TGTGCCAGCACAATCGGTATTGTCACTGAAGCTTTCTTT
TRBJ1-6 15 TRBD1 - TRBV7-9 CASSPRQGSNSPLHF TGTGCCAGCAGCCCCCGACAGGGCAGCAATTCACCCCTCCACTTT
TRBJ2-3 15 TRBD2 - TRBV3-1/TRBV3-2 CASSLLAGPIDTQYF TGTGCCAGCAGCCTGCTAGCGGGCCCAATAGATACGCAGTATTTT
TRBJ1-2 15 TRBD1 - TRBV6-5 CASSWGQGFTNGYTF TGTGCCAGCAGTTGGGGACAGGGATTCACGAATGGCTACACCTTC
TRBJ1-2 13 - - TRBV6-4 CASSDREAGGYTF TGTGCCAGCAGTGACCGGGAAGCAGGTGGCTACACCTTC
TRBJ2-5 15 - - TRBV5-1 CASSPGKRNQETQYF TGCGCCAGCAGCCCAGGGAAACGGAACCAAGAGACCCAGTACTTC
TRBJ2-2 16 TRBD1 once TRBV3-1/TRBV3-2 CASSQWTGGNTGELFF TGTGCCAGCAGCCAATGGACAGGGGGCAATACCGGGGAGCTGTTTTTT
TRBJ2-6 19 TRBD1 - TRBV7-9 CASSLGQGAGYSGANVLTF TGTGCCAGCAGCTTGGGACAGGGGGCGGGTTACTCTGGGGCCAACGTCCTGACTTTC
TRBJ1-1 13 - - TRBV7-9 CASSLVDGIEAFF TGTGCCAGCAGCTTAGTGGACGGGATTGAAGCTTTCTTT
TRBJ1-3 16 - - TRBV15 CATSRDLGSSGNTIYF TGTGCCACCAGCAGAGATCTGGGCAGCTCTGGAAACACCATATATTTT
TRBJ2-1 16 - - TRBV5-4 CASYPGGPSSYNEQFF TGTGCCAGCTATCCCGGAGGGCCGAGCTCCTACAATGAGCAGTTCTTC
TRBJ1-4 15 TRBD1 - TRBV9 CASSIGTATNEKLFF TGTGCCAGCAGCATCGGGACAGCAACTAATGAAAAACTGTTTTTT
TRBJ1-2 13 - - TRBV6-1 CASSEVANGGYTF TGTGCCAGCAGTGAAGTAGCCAACGGTGGCTACACCTTC
TRBJ2-1 15 - - TRBV27 CASSSGTSSYNEQFF TGTGCCAGCAGTTCGGGGACAAGCTCCTACAATGAGCAGTTCTTC
TRBJ1-1 17 TRBD1 - TRBV27 CASSLVDWTGDTTEAFF TGTGCCAGCAGTTTAGTTGACTGGACAGGGGACACCACTGAAGCTTTCTTT
TRBJ1-2 15 - few TRBV2 CASSDGPGRGKGYTF TGTGCCAGCAGTGATGGTCCAGGGAGGGGGAAAGGCTACACCTTC
TRBJ2-3 16 TRBD1 - TRBV24-1 CATSDPDRAPTDTQYF TGTGCCACCAGTGACCCTGACAGGGCCCCCACAGATACGCAGTATTTT
TRBJ2-3 13 - - TRBV4-2 CASSQDWPDTQYF TGTGCCAGCAGCCAAGATTGGCCAGATACGCAGTATTTT
TRBJ1-6 14 TRBD1 - TRBV30 CACRDRSTHSPLHF TGTGCTTGCCGGGACAGGAGTACCCATTCACCCCTCCACTTT
TRBJ2-1 21 TRBD1 - TRBV24-1 CATSDPLPGQGGQGGYNEQFF TGTGCCACCAGTGACCCGCTACCGGGACAGGGGGGACAGGGGGGTTACAATGAGCAGTTCTTC
TRBJ2-3 12 - once TRBV12-3/TRBV12-4 CASSPNTDTQYF TGTGCCAGCAGTCCTAACACAGATACGCAGTATTTT
TRBJ2-4 14 - - TRBV7-9 CASSLTQGGDIQYF TGTGCCAGCAGCTTGACTCAGGGGGGAGACATTCAGTACTTC
TRBJ2-1 13 TRBD1 once TRBV3-1/TRBV3-2 CASSRGQGNEQFF TGTGCCAGCAGCCGGGGACAGGGAAATGAGCAGTTCTTC
TRBJ1-4 17 - - TRBV7-9 CASSLDEWGETNEKLFF TGTGCCAGCAGCTTAGATGAGTGGGGAGAAACTAATGAAAAACTGTTTTTT
TRBJ1-3 14 - - TRBV10-3 CAIAQGIGGNTIYF TGTGCCATCGCACAGGGAATAGGTGGAAACACCATATATTTT
TRBJ1-6 15 - - TRBV9 CASSVEAGGNSPLHF TGTGCCAGCAGCGTAGAGGCAGGCGGGAATTCACCCCTCCACTTT
TRBJ2-2 16 - - TRBV19 CASRNRDYEDTGELFF TGTGCCAGTAGGAACAGGGATTATGAGGACACCGGGGAGCTGTTTTTT
TRBJ2-7 18 TRBD2 - TRBV25-1 CASSEYPGRASGSYEQYF TGTGCCAGCAGTGAATACCCGGGTCGGGCTAGCGGGAGTTACGAGCAGTACTTC
TRBJ2-3 16 TRBD2 - TRBV9 CASSGTSGGASDTQYF TGTGCCAGCAGCGGGACTAGCGGGGGGGCCAGCGATACGCAGTATTTT
TRBJ1-2 13 - once TRBV3-1/TRBV3-2 CASSQERFRGYTF TGTGCCAGCAGCCAAGAGAGATTCAGGGGCTACACCTTC
TRBJ1-2 13 TRBD1 - TRBV29-1 CSVEVTGGYGYTF TGCAGCGTTGAAGTGACAGGGGGCTATGGCTACACCTTC
TRBJ1-2 15 TRBD1 - TRBV5-4 CASSLSAGTGYGYTF TGTGCCAGCAGCTTGAGCGCCGGGACAGGATATGGCTACACCTTC
TRBJ1-6 17 TRBD1 - TRBV9 CASSAKDRSSYNSPLHF TGTGCCAGCAGCGCCAAGGACAGGAGCTCCTATAATTCACCCCTCCACTTT
TRBJ1-1 14 TRBD1 - TRBV30 CAWSVSQGDTEAFF TGTGCCTGGAGTGTAAGCCAGGGGGACACTGAAGCTTTCTTT
TRBJ2-1 15 TRBD2 - TRBV10-3 CAISEVASGRNEQFF TGTGCCATCAGTGAGGTAGCTAGCGGGAGGAATGAGCAGTTCTTC
TRBJ2-1 16 TRBD2 - TRBV7-3 CASSLSGRSSYNEQFF TGTGCCAGCAGCCTTAGCGGGAGGAGCTCCTACAATGAGCAGTTCTTC